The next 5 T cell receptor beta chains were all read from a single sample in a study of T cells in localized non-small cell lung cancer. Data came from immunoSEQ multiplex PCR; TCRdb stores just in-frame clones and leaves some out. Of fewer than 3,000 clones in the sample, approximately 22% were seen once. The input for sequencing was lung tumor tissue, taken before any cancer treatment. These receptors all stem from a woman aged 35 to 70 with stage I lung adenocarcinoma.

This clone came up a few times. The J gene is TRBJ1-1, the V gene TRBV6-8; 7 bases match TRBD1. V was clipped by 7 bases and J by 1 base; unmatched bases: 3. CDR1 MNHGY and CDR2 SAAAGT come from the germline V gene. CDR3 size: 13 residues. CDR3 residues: CASTRQGNTEAFF. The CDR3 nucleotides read TGTGCCAGCACCCGACAGGGGAACACTGAAGCTTTCTTT.

CDR3 in amino acids: CASEDTRSNQPQHF. The CDR3 DNA sequence: TGTGCCAGTGAGGACACCAGGAGCAATCAGCCCCAGCATTTT. The V gene is TRBV19, the J gene TRBJ1-5, with D perhaps matching TRBD1 (5 bases). Germline V CDR1 and CDR2: LNHDA, SQIVND (reference sequence). Trimming shortened V by 8 bases and J by 1 base, and 12 bases separated the two germline ends. The CDR3 spans 14 residues.

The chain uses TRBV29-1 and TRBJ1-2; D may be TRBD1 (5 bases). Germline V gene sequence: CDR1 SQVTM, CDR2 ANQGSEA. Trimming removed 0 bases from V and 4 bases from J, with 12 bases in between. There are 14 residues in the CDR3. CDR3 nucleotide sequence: TGCAGCGTTGAAGATGGAGGGACCTTCTATGGCTACACCTTC. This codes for CSVEDGGTFYGYTF.

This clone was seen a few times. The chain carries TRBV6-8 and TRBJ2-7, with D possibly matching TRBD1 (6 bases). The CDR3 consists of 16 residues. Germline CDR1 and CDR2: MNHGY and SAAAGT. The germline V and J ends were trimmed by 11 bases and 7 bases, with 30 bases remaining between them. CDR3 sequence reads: CAAVGDFYRDSGEQYF. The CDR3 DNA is TGTGCCGCGGTCGGGGATTTCTACAGGGATTCGGGTGAGCAGTACTTC.

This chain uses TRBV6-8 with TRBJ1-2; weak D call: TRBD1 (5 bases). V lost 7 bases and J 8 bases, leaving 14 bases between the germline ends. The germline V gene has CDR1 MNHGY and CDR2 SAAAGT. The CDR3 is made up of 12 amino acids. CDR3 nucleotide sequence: TGTGCCAGCACCCCCGGGGACCAAGGCTACACCTTC. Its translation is CASTPGDQGYTF.